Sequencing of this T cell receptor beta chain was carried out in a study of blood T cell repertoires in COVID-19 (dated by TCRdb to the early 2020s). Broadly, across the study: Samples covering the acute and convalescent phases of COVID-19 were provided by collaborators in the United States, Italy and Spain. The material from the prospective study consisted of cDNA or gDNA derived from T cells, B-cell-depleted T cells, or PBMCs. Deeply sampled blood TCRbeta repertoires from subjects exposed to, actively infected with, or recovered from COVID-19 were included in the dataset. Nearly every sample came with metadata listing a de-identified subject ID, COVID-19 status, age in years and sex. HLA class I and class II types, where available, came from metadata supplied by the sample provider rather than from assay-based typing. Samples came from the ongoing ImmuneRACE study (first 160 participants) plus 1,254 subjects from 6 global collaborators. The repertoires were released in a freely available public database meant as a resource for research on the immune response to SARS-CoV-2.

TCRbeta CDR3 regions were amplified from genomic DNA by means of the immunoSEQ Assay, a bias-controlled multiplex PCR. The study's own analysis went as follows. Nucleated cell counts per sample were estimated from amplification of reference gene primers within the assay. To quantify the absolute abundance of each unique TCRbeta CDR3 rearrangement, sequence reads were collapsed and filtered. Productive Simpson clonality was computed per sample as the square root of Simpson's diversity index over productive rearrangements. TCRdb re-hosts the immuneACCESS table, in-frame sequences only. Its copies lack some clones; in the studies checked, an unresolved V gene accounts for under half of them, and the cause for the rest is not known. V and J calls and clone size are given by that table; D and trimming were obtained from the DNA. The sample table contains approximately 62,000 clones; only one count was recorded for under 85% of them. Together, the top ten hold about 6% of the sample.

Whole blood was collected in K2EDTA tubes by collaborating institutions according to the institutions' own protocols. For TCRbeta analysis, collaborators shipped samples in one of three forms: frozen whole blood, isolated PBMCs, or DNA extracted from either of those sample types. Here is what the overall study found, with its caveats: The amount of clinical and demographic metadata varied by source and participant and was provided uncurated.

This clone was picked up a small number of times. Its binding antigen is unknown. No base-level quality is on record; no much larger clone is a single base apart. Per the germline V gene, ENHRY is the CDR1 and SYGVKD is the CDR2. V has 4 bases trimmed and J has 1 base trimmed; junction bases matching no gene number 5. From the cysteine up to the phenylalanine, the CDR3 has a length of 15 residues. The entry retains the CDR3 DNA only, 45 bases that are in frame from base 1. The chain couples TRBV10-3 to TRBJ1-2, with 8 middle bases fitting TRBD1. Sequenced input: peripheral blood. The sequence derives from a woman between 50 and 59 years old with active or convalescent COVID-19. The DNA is TGTGCCATCAGTGGGGGGGACAGGAGTAACTATGGCTACACCTTC. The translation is CAISGGDRSNYGYTF.